This T cell receptor beta chain was retrieved from a study of tumor-infiltrating lymphocytes in primary liver carcinoma. Making TCR beta cDNA involved 400 to 600 ng total RNA and a constant-region primer. Three-round nested multiplex PCR performed with slightly modified ARM-PCR produced the TCR beta libraries. Amplification in the first two PCR rounds was performed using TRBV1-TRBV30 forward primers and a C-beta reverse primer for approximately 10 cycles each. TCRdb reanalysed the multiplex PCR reads using MiXCR and keeps one entry per CDR3 protein. The sample lists fewer than 200,000 distinct CDR3 sequences, 85% occurring once. Investigators took RNA and DNA out together from roughly 21-30 mg of unsorted bulk tissue. Sampling of every tumor involved five separate regions. These included the tumor centre. This clonotype was detected many times. The germline V and J ends were trimmed by 2 bases and 4 bases, with 12 bases remaining between them. Germline V gives CDR1 MNHNS, CDR2 SASEGT. The CDR3 has 14 residues.

J is TRBJ2-7 and V is TRBV6-1; no definite D call. This TCR derives from a man in his forties with primary liver carcinoma and hepatitis B virus infection. The source material was tumor tissue from primary liver carcinoma. The CDR3 DNA reads TGTGCCAGCAGTGAACCCGAATTTTTATACGAGCAGTACTTC. This sequence encodes CASSEPEFLYEQYF.